The clone carrying this T cell receptor beta chain was seen repeatedly, ten times or more. Its antigen is undetermined. This record comes from a study of human T cells and chemical hapten exposure. For the study at large: Minor volume differences among pooled libraries chiefly drove per-sample TCR yield variation.

Stated time point: patch test 1, 2 weeks after DPC sensitization. Treatment here: therapeutic diphenylcyclopropenone sensitization with weekly scalp DPC. Whole blood, unfractionated, served as the material for total RNA extraction. The germline V gene has CDR1 SGHVS and CDR2 FNYEAQ. The CDR3 is made up of 14 amino acids. V shed 1 base and J shed 7 bases, with 14 bases lying between them. TCRdb re-called the RACE reads through MiXCR, storing one row per CDR3 protein. The sample consists of roughly 120,000 distinct CDR3 sequences, 9% to 13% of them appearing once. Findings of the study overall: The number of TCRs over 1 in 1000 frequency stayed unchanged after DPC.

This specimen consisted of whole blood, obtained in connection with sensitization to the hapten diphenylcyclopropenone (DPC). The genes are TRBV7-6 and TRBJ2-7; perhaps TRBD2 as D (5 bases). This receptor was taken from a woman aged 45-60 years with alopecia areata. Some clones in this sample may be carry-over from other donors' samples. The CDR3 DNA reads TGTGCCAGCAGCTTAGGAGGGTTCCTTGGTGAGCAGTACTTC. This sequence encodes CASSLGGFLGEQYF. The complete variable domain, with remaining parts taken from reference TRBV7-6 and TRBJ2-7, reads GAGVSQSPRYKVTKRGQDVALRCDPISGHVSLYWYRQALGQGPEFLTYFNYEAQQDKSGLPNDRFSAERPEGSISTLTIQRTEQRDSAMYRCASSLGGFLGEQYFGPGTRLTVT.